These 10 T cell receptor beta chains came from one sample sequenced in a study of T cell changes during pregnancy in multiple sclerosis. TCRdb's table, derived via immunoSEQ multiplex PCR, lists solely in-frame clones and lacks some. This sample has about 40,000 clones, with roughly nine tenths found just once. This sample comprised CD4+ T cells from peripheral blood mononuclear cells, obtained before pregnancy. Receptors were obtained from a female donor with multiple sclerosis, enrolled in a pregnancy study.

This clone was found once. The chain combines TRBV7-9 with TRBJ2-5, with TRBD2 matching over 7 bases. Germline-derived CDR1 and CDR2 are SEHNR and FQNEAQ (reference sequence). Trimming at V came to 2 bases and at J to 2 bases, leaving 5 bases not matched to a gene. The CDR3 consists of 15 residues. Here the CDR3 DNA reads TGTGCCAGCAGCTTAAGCCCTAGCGGTCAAGAGACCCAGTACTTC. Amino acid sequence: CASSLSPSGQETQYF.

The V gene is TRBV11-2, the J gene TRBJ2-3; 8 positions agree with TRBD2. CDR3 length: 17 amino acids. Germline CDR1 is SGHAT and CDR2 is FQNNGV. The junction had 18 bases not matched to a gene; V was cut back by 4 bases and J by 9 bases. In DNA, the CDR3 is TGTGCCAGCAGCTCCCCTCCAGGGACTAGTCTGTCAGGAACGCAGTATTTT. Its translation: CASSSPPGTSLSGTQYF. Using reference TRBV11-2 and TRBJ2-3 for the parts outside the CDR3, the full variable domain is EAGVAQSPRYKIIEKRQSVAFWCNPISGHATLYWYQQILGQGPKLLIQFQNNGVVDDSQLPKDRFSAERLKGVDSTLKIQPAKLEDSAVYLCASSSPPGTSLSGTQYFGPGTRLTVL.

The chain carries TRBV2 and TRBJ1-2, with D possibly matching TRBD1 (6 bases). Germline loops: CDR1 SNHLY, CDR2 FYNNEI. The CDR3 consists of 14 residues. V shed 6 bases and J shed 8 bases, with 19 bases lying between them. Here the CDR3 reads CASSRDIQTQGYTF. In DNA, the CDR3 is TGTGCCAGCAGCAGGGACATCCAAACGCAGGGCTACACCTTC. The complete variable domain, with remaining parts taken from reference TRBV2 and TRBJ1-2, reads EPEVTQTPSHQVTQMGQEVILRCVPISNHLYFYWYRQILGQKVEFLVSFYNNEISEKSEIFDDQFSVERPDGSNFTLKIRSTKLEDSAMYFCASSRDIQTQGYTFGSGTRLTVV.

DNA of the CDR3: TGTGCCAGCAGTCCAAACAGGGGTCAAAATCAGCCCCAGCATTTT. Its protein product is CASSPNRGQNQPQHF. The chain joins TRBV27 to TRBJ1-5; 7 bases map to TRBD1. The germline CDR1 and CDR2 sequences are MNHEY and SMNVEV (reference sequence). With V trimmed by 5 bases and J by 4 bases, 8 bases remained unmatched. CDR3 length: 15 amino acids.

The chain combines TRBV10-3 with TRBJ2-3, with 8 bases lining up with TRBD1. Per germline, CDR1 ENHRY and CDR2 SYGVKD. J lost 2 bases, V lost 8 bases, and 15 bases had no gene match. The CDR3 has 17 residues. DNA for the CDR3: TGTGCCATCGCAGAGCAGGGGGCGCGTCTATACACAGATACGCAGTATTTT. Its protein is CAIAEQGARLYTDTQYF.

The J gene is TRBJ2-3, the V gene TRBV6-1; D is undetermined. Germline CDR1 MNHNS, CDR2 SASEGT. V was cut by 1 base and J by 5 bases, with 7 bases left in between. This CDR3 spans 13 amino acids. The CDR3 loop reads CASSEGHIDTQYF. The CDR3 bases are TGTGCCAGCAGTGAAGGCCACATAGATACGCAGTATTTT.

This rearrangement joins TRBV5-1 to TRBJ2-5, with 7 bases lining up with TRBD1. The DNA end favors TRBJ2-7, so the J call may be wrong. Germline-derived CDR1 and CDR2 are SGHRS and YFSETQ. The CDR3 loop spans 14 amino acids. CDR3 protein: CASRTGTVAYEQYF. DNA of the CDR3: TGCGCCAGCAGAACCGGGACAGTCGCCTACGAGCAGTACTTC.

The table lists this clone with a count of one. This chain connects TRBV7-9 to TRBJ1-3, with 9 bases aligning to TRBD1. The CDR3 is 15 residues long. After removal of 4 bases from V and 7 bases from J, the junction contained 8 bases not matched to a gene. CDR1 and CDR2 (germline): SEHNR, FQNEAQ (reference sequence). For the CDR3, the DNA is TGTGCCAGCAGCTCGGACAGGGGCGGCCGGAACACCATATATTTT. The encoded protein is CASSSDRGGRNTIYF.

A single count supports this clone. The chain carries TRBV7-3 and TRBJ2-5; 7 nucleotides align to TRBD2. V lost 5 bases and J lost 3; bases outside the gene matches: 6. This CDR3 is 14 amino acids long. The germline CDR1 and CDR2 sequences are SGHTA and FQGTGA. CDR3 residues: CASSPSGMKETQYF. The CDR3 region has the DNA TGTGCCAGCAGCCCGAGCGGGATGAAAGAGACCCAGTACTTC. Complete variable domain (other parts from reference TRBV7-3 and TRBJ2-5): GAGVSQTPSNKVTEKGKYVELRCDPISGHTALYWYRQSLGQGPEFLIYFQGTGAADDSGLPNDRFFAVRPEGSVSTLKIQRTERGDSAVYLCASSPSGMKETQYFGPGTRLLVL.

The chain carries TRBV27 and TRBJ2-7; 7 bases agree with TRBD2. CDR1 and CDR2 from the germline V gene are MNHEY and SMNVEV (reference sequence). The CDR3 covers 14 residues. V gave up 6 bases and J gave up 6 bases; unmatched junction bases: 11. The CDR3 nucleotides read TGTGCCAGCAGGCCTGGTTCAGGGAGGGGCGAGCAGTACTTC. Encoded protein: CASRPGSGRGEQYF.